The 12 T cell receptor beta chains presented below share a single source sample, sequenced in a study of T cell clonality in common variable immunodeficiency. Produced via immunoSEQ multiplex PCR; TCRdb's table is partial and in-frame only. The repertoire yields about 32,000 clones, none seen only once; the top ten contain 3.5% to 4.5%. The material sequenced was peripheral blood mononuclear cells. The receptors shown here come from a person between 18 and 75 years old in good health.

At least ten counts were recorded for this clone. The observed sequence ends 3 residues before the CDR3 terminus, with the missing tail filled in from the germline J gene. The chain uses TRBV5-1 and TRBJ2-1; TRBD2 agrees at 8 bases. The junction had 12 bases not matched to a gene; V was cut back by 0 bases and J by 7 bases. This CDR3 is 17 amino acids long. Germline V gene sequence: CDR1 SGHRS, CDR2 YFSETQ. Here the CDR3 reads CASSLGSSGILRNEQFF. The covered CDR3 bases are TGCGCCAGCAGCTTGGGTAGTAGCGGGATCTTGCGGAATGAG.

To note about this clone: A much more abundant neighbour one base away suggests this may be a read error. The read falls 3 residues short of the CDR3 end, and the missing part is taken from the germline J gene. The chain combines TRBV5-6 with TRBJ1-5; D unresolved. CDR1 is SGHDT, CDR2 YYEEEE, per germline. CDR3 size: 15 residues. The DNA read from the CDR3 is TGTGCCAGCAGCTTGTATACAGCGGGAGGGTTTCCC. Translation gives CASSLYTAGGFP. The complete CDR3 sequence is CASSLYTAGGFPQHF.

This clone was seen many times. The sequenced part of the CDR3 DNA is TGTGCCAGCAGCCCGACGGGACAGGAGTATGGC. Its protein is CASSPTGQEYG. The full-length CDR3 reads as CASSPTGQEYGYTF. This chain links TRBV7-6 with TRBJ1-2, with 8 bases that match TRBD1. The read falls 3 residues short of the CDR3 end, and the missing part is taken from the germline J gene. Trimming took 5 bases from V and 5 from J; bases not matched to a gene: 7. CDR3 length: 14 amino acids. Germline V gene lookup returns CDR1 SGHVS and CDR2 FNYEAQ.

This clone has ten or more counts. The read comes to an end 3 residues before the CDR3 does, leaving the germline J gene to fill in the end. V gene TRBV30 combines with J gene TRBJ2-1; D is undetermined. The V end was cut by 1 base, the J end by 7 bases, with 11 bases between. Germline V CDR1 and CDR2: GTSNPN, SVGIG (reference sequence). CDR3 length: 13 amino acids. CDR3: CAWSGVRRNEQFF. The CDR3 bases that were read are TGTGCCTGGAGTGGAGTAAGAAGGAATGAG.

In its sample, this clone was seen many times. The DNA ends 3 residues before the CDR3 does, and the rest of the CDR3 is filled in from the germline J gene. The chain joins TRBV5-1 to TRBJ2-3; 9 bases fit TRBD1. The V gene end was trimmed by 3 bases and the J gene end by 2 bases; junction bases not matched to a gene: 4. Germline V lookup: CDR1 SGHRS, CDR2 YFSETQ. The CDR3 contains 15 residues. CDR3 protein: CASSWTGAATDTQYF. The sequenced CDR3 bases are TGCGCCAGCAGCTGGACAGGGGCCGCCACAGATACG. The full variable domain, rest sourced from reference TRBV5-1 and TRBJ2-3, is KAGVTQTPRYLIKTRGQQVTLSCSPISGHRSVSWYQQTPGQGLQFLFEYFSETQRNKGNFPGRFSGRQFSNSRSEMNVSTLELGDSALYLCASSWTGAATDTQYFGPGTRLTVL.

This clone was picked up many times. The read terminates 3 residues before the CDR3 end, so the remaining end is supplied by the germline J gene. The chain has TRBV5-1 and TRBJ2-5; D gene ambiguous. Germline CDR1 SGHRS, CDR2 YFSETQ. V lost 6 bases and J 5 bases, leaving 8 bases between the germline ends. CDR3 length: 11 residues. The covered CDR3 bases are TGCGCCAGCACCTTCCTGGAGACC. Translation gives CASTFLET. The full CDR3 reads CASTFLETQYF.

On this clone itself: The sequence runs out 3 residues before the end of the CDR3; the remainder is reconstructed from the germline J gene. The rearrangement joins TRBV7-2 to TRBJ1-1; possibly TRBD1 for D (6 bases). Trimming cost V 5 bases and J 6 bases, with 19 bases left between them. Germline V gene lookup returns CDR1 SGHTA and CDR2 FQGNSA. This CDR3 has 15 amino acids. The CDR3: CASSRVAGAEAEAFF. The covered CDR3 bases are TGTGCCAGCAGCCGCGTGGCAGGGGCTGAGGCTGAA. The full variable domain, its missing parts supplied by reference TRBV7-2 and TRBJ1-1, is GAGVSQSPSNKVTEKGKDVELRCDPISGHTALYWYRQSLGQGLEFLIYFQGNSAPDKSGLPSDRFSAERTGGSVSTLTIQRTQQEDSAVYLCASSRVAGAEAEAFFGQGTRLTVV.

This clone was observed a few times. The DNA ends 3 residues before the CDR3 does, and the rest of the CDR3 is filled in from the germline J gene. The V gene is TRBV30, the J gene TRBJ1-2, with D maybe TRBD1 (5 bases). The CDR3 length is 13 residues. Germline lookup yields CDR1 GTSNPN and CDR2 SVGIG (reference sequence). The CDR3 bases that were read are TGTGCCTGGAGTGTCAGAGCAGGGAATGAC. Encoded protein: CAWSVRAGND. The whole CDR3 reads CAWSVRAGNDYTF.

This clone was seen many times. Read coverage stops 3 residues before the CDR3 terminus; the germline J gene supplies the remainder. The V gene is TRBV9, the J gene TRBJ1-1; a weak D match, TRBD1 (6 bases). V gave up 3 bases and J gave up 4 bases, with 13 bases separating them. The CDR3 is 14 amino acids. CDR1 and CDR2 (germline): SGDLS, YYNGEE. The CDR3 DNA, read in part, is TGTGCCAGCAGCGACAACAGGGTAGGCACTGAA. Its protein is CASSDNRVGTE. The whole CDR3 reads CASSDNRVGTEAFF.

CDR3 DNA, as far as it was read: TGTGCCAGTAGAGCGCCCGTCTCCTACGAG. Translated: CASRAPVSYE. The whole CDR3 sequence is CASRAPVSYEQYF. This chain joins TRBV2 and TRBJ2-7; no definite D call. The DNA ends 3 residues before the CDR3 does, and the rest of the CDR3 is filled in from the germline J gene. This CDR3 contains 13 residues. Deletions cut 9 bases from V and 0 bases from J, with 12 bases between. Germline CDR1 reads SNHLY; CDR2 reads FYNNEI. The full variable domain, completed using reference TRBV2 and TRBJ2-7, is EPEVTQTPSHQVTQMGQEVILRCVPISNHLYFYWYRQILGQKVEFLVSFYNNEISEKSEIFDDQFSVERPDGSNFTLKIRSTKLEDSAMYFCASRAPVSYEQYFGPGTRLTVT.

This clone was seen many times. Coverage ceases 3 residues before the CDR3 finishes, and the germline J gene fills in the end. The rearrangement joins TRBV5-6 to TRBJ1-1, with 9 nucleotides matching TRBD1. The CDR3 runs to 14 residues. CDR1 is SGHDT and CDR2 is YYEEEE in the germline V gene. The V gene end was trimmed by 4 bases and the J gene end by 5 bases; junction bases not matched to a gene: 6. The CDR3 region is CASSVDRGWTEAFF. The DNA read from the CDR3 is TGTGCCAGCAGCGTTGACAGGGGGTGGACTGAA.

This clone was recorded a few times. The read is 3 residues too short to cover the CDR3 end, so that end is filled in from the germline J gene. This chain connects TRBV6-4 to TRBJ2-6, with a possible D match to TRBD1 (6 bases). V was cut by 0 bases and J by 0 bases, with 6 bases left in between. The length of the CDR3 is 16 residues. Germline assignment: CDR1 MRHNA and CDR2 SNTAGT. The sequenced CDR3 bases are TGTGCCAGCAGTGACTCGGGACACTCTGGGGCCAACGTC. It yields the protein CASSDSGHSGANV. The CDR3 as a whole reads CASSDSGHSGANVLTF.